The 32 T cell receptor beta chains listed next were all sequenced from one sample in a study of cytomegalovirus exposure and HLA in healthy donors. 60 Vbeta and 13 Jbeta primers were used in PCR. TCRdb's table, derived via immunoSEQ multiplex PCR, lists solely in-frame clones and lacks some. The sample includes some 98,000 clones, roughly four fifths of them seen just once. The sample was PBMCs. Receptor source: a human donor in good health.

The chain has TRBV7-9 and TRBJ1-3; D unresolved. Germline V lookup: CDR1 SEHNR, CDR2 FQNEAQ (reference sequence). Between the trimmed V and J ends, which lost 5 bases and 2 bases, there was a span of 4 bases. This CDR3 contains 12 residues. The CDR3 nucleotides read TGTGCCAGCAGCCCCACTGGAAACACCATATATTTT. It codes for CASSPTGNTIYF.

CDR3 region: CASSTPETGFYSNQPQHF. The DNA of the CDR3 is TGTGCCAGTAGTACGCCCGAGACAGGCTTCTATAGCAATCAGCCCCAGCATTTT. The gene calls are TRBV19 and TRBJ1-5; tentative D call: TRBD1 (6 bases). Germline assignment: CDR1 LNHDA and CDR2 SQIVND (reference sequence). Trimming cost V 4 bases and J 0 bases, with 19 bases left between them. The CDR3 sequence is 18 residues long.

V is TRBV7-2 and J is TRBJ2-4; D ambiguous. V shed 0 bases and J shed 0 bases, with 9 bases lying between them. The length of the CDR3 is 16 residues. Germline-derived CDR1 and CDR2 are SGHTA and FQGNSA. The CDR3 is CASSLAPQVAKNIQYF. The CDR3 coding sequence is TGTGCCAGCAGCTTAGCTCCGCAGGTAGCCAAAAACATTCAGTACTTC.

The chain uses TRBV7-8 and TRBJ2-1, with D possibly matching TRBD1 (5 bases). Germline V gene data show CDR1 as SGHVS and CDR2 as FQNEAQ. Trimming stripped 4 bases from V and 9 bases from J, with 10 bases between. The CDR3 loop spans 12 amino acids. The CDR3, as DNA: TGTGCCAGCAGCTACACTGGGGCTGAGCAGTTCTTC. Translated, it gives CASSYTGAEQFF. Looking up the rest from reference TRBV7-8 and TRBJ2-1 gives the full variable domain: GAGVSQSPRYKVAKRGQDVALRCDPISGHVSLFWYQQALGQGPEFLTYFQNEAQLDKSGLPSDRFFAERPEGSVSTLKIQRTQQEDSAVYLCASSYTGAEQFFGPGTRLTVL.

The chain uses TRBV18 and TRBJ1-4; D possibly corresponds to TRBD1 (6 bases). Germline values: CDR1 KGHSH, CDR2 LQKENI. Trimming shortened V by 3 bases and J by 8 bases, and 13 bases separated the two germline ends. CDR3 length equals 14 residues. DNA for the CDR3: TGTGCCAGCTCACCGGGGGGGGCGCAAGAAAAACTGTTTTTT. This codes for CASSPGGAQEKLFF.

The chain uses TRBV30 and TRBJ2-2; no clear D gene. This CDR3 is 12 amino acids long. V was cut by 0 bases and J by 9 bases, with 8 bases left in between. Germline CDR1 and CDR2: GTSNPN and SVGIG (reference sequence). Here the CDR3 DNA reads TGTGCCTGGAGTGTATTGGGCCGGGAGCTGTTTTTT. Translating gives CAWSVLGRELFF.

In its sample, this clone is medium-sized. The chain is built from TRBV5-1 and TRBJ1-2; D gene unclear. Germline-derived CDR1 and CDR2 are SGHRS and YFSETQ. V lost 9 bases, J lost 2 bases, and 17 bases lay in between. The CDR3 runs 14 residues. CDR3 sequence reads: CAISEVPGNYGYTF. The DNA of the CDR3 is TGCGCCATCTCGGAGGTTCCGGGAAACTATGGCTACACCTTC.

This clone was seen a few times. The genes are TRBV6-1 and TRBJ2-7, with TRBD1 as a possible D gene (6 bases). The CDR3 is 13 residues long. In germline, CDR1 is MNHNS, CDR2 SASEGT. Trimming removed 7 bases from V and 5 bases from J, with 15 bases in between. The CDR3 region has the DNA TGTGCCAGCAACCCGGGACAAAGGAACGAGCAGTACTTC. Translation: CASNPGQRNEQYF.

The rearrangement links TRBV11-2 to TRBJ1-2; TRBD1 is a possible D gene (5 bases). The CDR3 spans 14 residues. Per germline, CDR1 SGHAT and CDR2 FQNNGV. The V and J ends lost 5 bases and 0 bases respectively, with 10 bases between them. In DNA form, the CDR3 reads TGTGCCAGCAGCCCCGACAGACCTAACTATGGCTACACCTTC. Protein product: CASSPDRPNYGYTF. Based on the CDR3 plus reference TRBV11-2 and TRBJ1-2, the full variable domain is EAGVAQSPRYKIIEKRQSVAFWCNPISGHATLYWYQQILGQGPKLLIQFQNNGVVDDSQLPKDRFSAERLKGVDSTLKIQPAKLEDSAVYLCASSPDRPNYGYTFGSGTRLTVV.

The chain is built from TRBV7-7 and TRBJ2-5; 10 bases match TRBD1. V was clipped by 5 bases and J by 5 bases; unmatched bases: 8. In germline, CDR1 is SSHAT, CDR2 FNYEAQ (reference sequence). This CDR3 is 15 amino acids long. This CDR3 is CASSQVGTGVETQYF. DNA for the CDR3: TGTGCCAGCAGCCAGGTTGGGACAGGGGTGGAGACCCAGTACTTC.

The gene calls are TRBV19 and TRBJ2-2; 12 bases line up with TRBD2. Germline values: CDR1 LNHDA, CDR2 SQIVND (reference sequence). CDR3 size: 17 residues. J was trimmed by 0 bases and V by 7 bases; bases with no gene match: 6. Written as DNA, the CDR3 is TGTGCCAGTACCATACTAGCGGGGGGCCCGAACACCGGGGAGCTGTTTTTT. Translating it yields CASTILAGGPNTGELFF.

The chain joins TRBV18 to TRBJ2-1, with TRBD1 matching 8 bases. Germline CDR1 reads KGHSH; CDR2 reads LQKENI. The CDR3 runs to 12 residues. Unmatched junction bases numbered 4, after V lost 3 bases and J lost 12 bases. DNA for the CDR3: TGTGCCAGCTCACCCTCCGGGACAGGGCAGTTCTTC. Translation: CASSPSGTGQFF.

This clone was picked up a small number of times. V gene TRBV19 combines with J gene TRBJ1-1; D is undetermined. Germline values: CDR1 LNHDA, CDR2 SQIVND (reference sequence). V lost 5 bases, J lost 6 bases, and 13 bases lay in between. CDR3 length: 13 residues. Written as DNA, the CDR3 is TGTGCCAGTAGTTATCTAGGAGGATCTGAAGCTTTCTTT. This gives the protein CASSYLGGSEAFF. The full variable domain, completed using reference TRBV19 and TRBJ1-1, is DGGITQSPKYLFRKEGQNVTLSCEQNLNHDAMYWYRQDPGQGLRLIYYSQIVNDFQKGDIAEGYSVSREKKESFPLTVTSAQKNPTAFYLCASSYLGGSEAFFGQGTRLTVV.

The V gene is TRBV6-1, the J gene TRBJ1-1, with D maybe TRBD1 (5 bases). The CDR3 runs to 15 residues. Germline CDR1 is MNHNS and CDR2 is SASEGT. With 6 bases removed from V and 1 base from J, the gap between germline ends came to 15 bases. This CDR3 reads CASRTKGWGNTEAFF. CDR3 sequence (DNA): TGTGCCAGCAGAACCAAGGGGTGGGGGAACACTGAAGCTTTCTTT.

The V call is TRBV2, the J call TRBJ1-1; possibly TRBD1 for D (5 bases). CDR3 size: 16 residues. The V end was cut by 5 bases, the J end by 1 base, with 17 bases between. CDR1 and CDR2 (germline): SNHLY, FYNNEI. As DNA, the CDR3 is TGTGCCAGCAGTCTTGAAGCGGGACCCTCGAACACTGAAGCTTTCTTT. It encodes CASSLEAGPSNTEAFF.

This chain joins TRBV19 and TRBJ1-3; the D is unclear. The CDR3 consists of 13 residues. The germline V and J ends were trimmed by 6 bases and 4 bases, with 10 bases remaining between them. Per the germline V gene, CDR1 is LNHDA and CDR2 is SQIVND (reference sequence). This chain's CDR3 is CASRQTSGNTIYF. In nucleotides, the CDR3 is TGTGCCAGTAGACAAACGTCAGGAAACACCATATATTTT. The full variable domain, its missing parts supplied by reference TRBV19 and TRBJ1-3, is DGGITQSPKYLFRKEGQNVTLSCEQNLNHDAMYWYRQDPGQGLRLIYYSQIVNDFQKGDIAEGYSVSREKKESFPLTVTSAQKNPTAFYLCASRQTSGNTIYFGEGSWLTVV.

The CDR3 DNA reads as TGCGCCAGCAGCGACCCTACAGGGGGCAGGGACGAGCAGTACTTC. Translation: CASSDPTGGRDEQYF. The gene calls are TRBV5-1 and TRBJ2-5; TRBD1 matches at 9 bases. The J call is uncertain, as TRBJ2-7 better fits the DNA end. The CDR3 has 15 amino acids. The germline V gene encodes CDR1 SGHRS and CDR2 YFSETQ.

This clone was picked up a small number of times. This chain connects TRBV5-6 to TRBJ1-4; 10 nucleotides line up with TRBD1. The ends lost 4 bases at V and 8 bases at J; junction bases unmatched: 8. This CDR3 is 15 amino acids long. Germline CDR1 SGHDT, CDR2 YYEEEE. The CDR3 loop is CASSQTGGAKEKLFF. CDR3 DNA sequence: TGTGCCAGCAGCCAGACAGGGGGCGCAAAAGAAAAACTGTTTTTT. Based on the CDR3 plus reference TRBV5-6 and TRBJ1-4, the full variable domain is DAGVTQSPTHLIKTRGQQVTLRCSPKSGHDTVSWYQQALGQGPQFIFQYYEEEERQRGNFPDRFSGHQFPNYSSELNVNALLLGDSALYLCASSQTGGAKEKLFFGSGTQLSVL.

The table lists this clone with a few counts. V usage is TRBV19 and J usage is TRBJ1-5; TRBD1 might be the D (5 bases). The V gene's germline CDR1 is LNHDA and CDR2 SQIVND (reference sequence). The CDR3 runs 14 residues. V shed 8 bases and J shed 0 bases, with 11 bases lying between them. DNA for the CDR3: TGTGCCAGTTCTACAGGAATTAGCAATCAGCCCCAGCATTTT. Translated, it gives CASSTGISNQPQHF.

V gene TRBV6-5 combines with J gene TRBJ1-2; D remains ambiguous. Trimming left V 5 bases short and J 8 bases short, with 12 bases between. Germline CDR1 is MNHEY and CDR2 is SVGAGI. This CDR3 spans 12 amino acids. The CDR3 reads CASSPGGGGYTF. The CDR3 nucleotides are TGTGCCAGCAGTCCCGGTGGAGGGGGCTACACCTTC.

V is TRBV27 and J is TRBJ2-4; TRBD2 agrees at 7 bases. V lost 2 bases, J lost 3 bases, and 7 bases stayed unmatched. Germline V CDR1 and CDR2: MNHEY, SMNVEV (reference sequence). This CDR3 is 16 amino acids long. The CDR3: CASSLDRGEGKNIQYF. The CDR3 DNA follows: TGTGCCAGCAGTTTAGATCGGGGGGAAGGCAAAAACATTCAGTACTTC.

With regard to this clone: The germline gene is not matched at one end of the junction; a read error may be the cause. The rearrangement uses TRBV7-9 and TRBJ2-5; 9 bases line up with TRBD1. The CDR3 is 15 residues long. From germline, CDR1 is SEHNR and CDR2 FQNEAQ (reference sequence). CDR3 region: CSSSLALGQGETQYF. The CDR3 nucleotides read TGTTCCAGCAGCTTAGCTTTGGGACAGGGAGAGACCCAGTACTTC. The full variable domain, completed using reference TRBV7-9 and TRBJ2-5, is DTGVSQNPRHKITKRGQNVTFRCDPISEHNRLYWYRQTLGQGPEFLTYFQNEAQLEKSRLLSDRFSAERPKGSFSTLEIQRTEQGDSAMYLCSSSLALGQGETQYFGPGTRLLVL.

The rearrangement links TRBV5-1 to TRBJ2-5, with D possibly TRBD2 on 5 matching bases. V lost 5 bases and J lost 3, with 5 bases in between. The CDR3 has 11 amino acids. Germline V gene lookup returns CDR1 SGHRS and CDR2 YFSETQ. The CDR3 here is CASRAEETQYF. Here the CDR3 DNA reads TGCGCCAGCAGAGCGGAAGAGACCCAGTACTTC.

J is TRBJ2-3 and V is TRBV11-2; 7 nucleotides align to TRBD2. After removal of 4 bases from V and 0 bases from J, the junction contained 4 bases not matched to a gene. This CDR3 is 15 amino acids long. CDR1 is SGHAT, CDR2 FQNNGV, per germline. DNA of the CDR3: TGTGCCAGCAGCTCCAGCGGGGTTAGCACAGATACGCAGTATTTT. It yields the protein CASSSSGVSTDTQYF.

The chain uses TRBV29-1 and TRBJ1-1, with 7 positions matching TRBD1. CDR3 length: 14 residues. The ends lost 7 bases at V and 2 bases at J; junction bases unmatched: 10. Per germline, CDR1 SQVTM and CDR2 ANQGSEA. CDR3 in amino acids: CSGRKDRANTEAFF. CDR3 nucleotide sequence: TGCAGCGGAAGGAAAGACAGGGCCAACACTGAAGCTTTCTTT.

This clone was detected once. The DNA for the CDR3 is TGTGCCAGTAGTACCCCCGGGGGACAGAATTCTTACGAGCAGTACTTC. Translation: CASSTPGGQNSYEQYF. This chain links TRBV19 with TRBJ2-7, with TRBD1 as a possible D gene (7 bases). The CDR3 covers 16 residues. Germline loops: CDR1 LNHDA, CDR2 SQIVND (reference sequence). V was shortened by 4 bases and J by 4 bases, with 20 bases between the two germline ends. The whole variable domain, remainder taken from reference TRBV19 and TRBJ2-7, is DGGITQSPKYLFRKEGQNVTLSCEQNLNHDAMYWYRQDPGQGLRLIYYSQIVNDFQKGDIAEGYSVSREKKESFPLTVTSAQKNPTAFYLCASSTPGGQNSYEQYFGPGTRLTVT.

The V and J genes are TRBV5-6 and TRBJ2-1; 8 bases are a match to TRBD2. V dropped 0 bases and J dropped 7; count of bases not matched to a gene: 6. The CDR3 has 15 amino acids. CDR1 and CDR2 from the germline V gene are SGHDT and YYEEEE. The CDR3 reads CASSLGLALGNEQFF. In nucleotides, the CDR3 is TGTGCCAGCAGCTTGGGACTAGCGCTGGGGAATGAGCAGTTCTTC. Looking up the rest from reference TRBV5-6 and TRBJ2-1 gives the full variable domain: DAGVTQSPTHLIKTRGQQVTLRCSPKSGHDTVSWYQQALGQGPQFIFQYYEEEERQRGNFPDRFSGHQFPNYSSELNVNALLLGDSALYLCASSLGLALGNEQFFGPGTRLTVL.

This chain links TRBV27 with TRBJ2-1; TRBD1 agrees at 9 bases. Germline CDR1 is MNHEY and CDR2 is SMNVEV (reference sequence). The J segment lost 4 bases and the V segment lost 3 bases, leaving 1 base of the junction unmatched. This CDR3 has 14 amino acids. CDR3 amino acids: CASSFGQGYNEQFF. CDR3 nucleotides: TGTGCCAGCAGTTTCGGACAGGGGTACAATGAGCAGTTCTTC.

The rearrangement links TRBV5-4 to TRBJ2-1, with 9 bases fitting TRBD1. Per the germline V gene, CDR1 is SGHNT and CDR2 is YYREEE (reference sequence). V shed 1 base, J shed 7 bases, and the junction held 6 bases outside the gene matches. The CDR3 has 15 residues. CDR3 DNA sequence: TGTGCCAGCAGCTTGTTAAAGGGGACAGGGAATGAGCAGTTCTTC. Translating it yields CASSLLKGTGNEQFF.

This clone was detected only once. The J gene is TRBJ2-7, the V gene TRBV7-2, with D tentatively TRBD1 (6 bases). Per the germline V gene, CDR1 is SGHTA and CDR2 is FQGNSA. This CDR3 region has 14 residues. Trimming left V 7 bases short and J 3 bases short, with 16 bases between. CDR3 amino acids: CASTPPAGVYEQYF. DNA of the CDR3: TGTGCCAGCACCCCACCGGCAGGGGTCTACGAGCAGTACTTC.

A few counts support this clone. CDR3 region: CASRVPGNTEAFF. Written as DNA, the CDR3 is TGTGCCAGCAGGGTTCCGGGGAACACTGAAGCTTTCTTT. The chain links TRBV5-4 to TRBJ1-1; D call uncertain. This CDR3 spans 13 amino acids. Per germline, CDR1 SGHNT and CDR2 YYREEE (reference sequence). V was cut by 5 bases and J by 1 base, with 9 bases left in between.

This clone was seen more than once but under ten times. The chain is built from TRBV19 and TRBJ2-7; TRBD2 is a possible D gene (6 bases). From germline, CDR1 is LNHDA and CDR2 SQIVND (reference sequence). The CDR3 extends over 14 amino acids. Trimming took off 5 bases at V and 0 bases at J, with 11 bases between the two ends. Here the CDR3 DNA reads TGTGCCAGTAGTGCGACCGGGAGCTCCTACGAGCAGTACTTC. Amino acids: CASSATGSSYEQYF. Filled out from reference TRBV19 and TRBJ2-7, the complete variable domain reads DGGITQSPKYLFRKEGQNVTLSCEQNLNHDAMYWYRQDPGQGLRLIYYSQIVNDFQKGDIAEGYSVSREKKESFPLTVTSAQKNPTAFYLCASSATGSSYEQYFGPGTRLTVT.